A selection of T cell receptor beta chains follows, all from one sample in a study of PD-L1 blockade in urothelial cancer. Method: immunoSEQ multiplex PCR; TCRdb's copy keeps in-frame clones and lacks some. Among some 120,000 clones listed, 86% were seen once. The input for sequencing was PBMCs, taken around atezolizumab (anti-PD-L1) treatment. The receptors were gathered from a man in his fifties or sixties with urothelial cancer. The CDR3 runs from the conserved cysteine through the conserved F or W. The D gene is left open where the match is weak. Part of the rows lack a size; the others show once, few, many or a class for expanded clones.

>TRBJ2-1|.|15|TRBD1|TRBV11-2
TGTGCCAGCAGCCTCCGGGACAGGGAGATGAATGAGCAGTTCTTC
CASSLRDREMNEQFF
>TRBJ1-5|.|14|TRBD1|TRBV19
TGTGCCAGTGGGACAGGGGATGGGTTTCAGCCCCAGCATTTT
CASGTGDGFQPQHF
>TRBJ1-4|.|16|TRBD1|TRBV7-9
TGTGCCAGCAGCAAATCAGGGGGCCGCCTTAATGAAAAACTGTTTTTT
CASSKSGGRLNEKLFF
>TRBJ2-7|.|13|.|TRBV7-9
TGTGCCAGCAGCTACTATGGGTCTTACGAGCAGTACTTC
CASSYYGSYEQYF
>TRBJ1-1|.|15|.|TRBV6-5
TGTGCCAGCAGTTACTCAACACAGATGAACACTGAAGCTTTCTTT
CASSYSTQMNTEAFF
>TRBJ2-7|.|13|.|TRBV5-1
TGCGCCAGCAGCGCATCAGAGGCCTACGAGCAGTACTTC
CASSASEAYEQYF
>TRBJ2-1|.|12|.|TRBV25-1
TGTGCCAGCAGTGAATCTAGTTACGAGCAGTTCTTC
CASSESSYEQFF
>TRBJ2-6|.|18|TRBD1|TRBV7-3
TGTGCCAGCAGCCCCCGAAGGACAGGGGTCTCTGGGGCCAACGTCCTGACTTTC
CASSPRRTGVSGANVLTF
>TRBJ1-5|.|14|TRBD1|TRBV7-8
TGTGCCAGCAGCTTGGACAGGGCCAATCAGCCCCAGCATTTT
CASSLDRANQPQHF
>TRBJ1-1|.|16|.|TRBV5-1
TGCGCCAGCAGCTTGGTCCCGCCCCCAGGAGGTACTGAAGCTTTCTTT
CASSLVPPPGGTEAFF
>TRBJ2-7|.|15|TRBD2|TRBV5-1
TGCGCCAGCAGCTTGACGGCTAGCGGGGCCTACGAGCAGTACTTC
CASSLTASGAYEQYF
>TRBJ1-2|.|12|.|TRBV28
TGTGCCAGCAGCCGCGGTGAGTTCGGCTACACCTTC
CASSRGEFGYTF
>TRBJ2-7|.|14|.|TRBV6-1
TGTGCCAGCACGGCCGCTAGACCCCCATACGAGCAGTACTTC
CASTAARPPYEQYF
>TRBJ1-1|.|13|.|TRBV6-6
TGTGCCAGCAGTAAGCAGGGGCGCACTGAAGCTTTCTTT
CASSKQGRTEAFF
>TRBJ2-7|once|14|TRBD2|TRBV5-1
TGCGCCAGCAGCTTAAGGACTAGCGGTAGGGAGCAGTACTTC
CASSLRTSGREQYF
>TRBJ1-1|.|15|.|TRBV9
TGTGCCAGCAGCGTAGGGGACACCCTGAACACTGAAGCTTTCTTT
CASSVGDTLNTEAFF
>TRBJ1-5|.|14|TRBD1|TRBV7-9
TGTGCCAGCAGTTGGGGACAGCGCAATCAGCCCCAGCATTTT
CASSWGQRNQPQHF
>TRBJ1-2|once|16|.|TRBV28
TGTGCCAGCAGAAACCTCAAAAAACAGGGACCCTATGGCTACACCTTC
CASRNLKKQGPYGYTF
>TRBJ2-5|.|16|TRBD1|TRBV6-1
TGTGCCAGCAGTGAAACCATGACAGGGGGCCAAGAGACCCAGTACTTC
CASSETMTGGQETQYF
>TRBJ1-1|.|14|.|TRBV6-5
TGTGCCAGCAGACAAGGGACATCGAACACTGAAGCTTTCTTT
CASRQGTSNTEAFF
>TRBJ2-7|.|15|TRBD1|TRBV27
TGTGCCAGCAGTCGAGCCGGGACAGAGGCCTACGAGCAGTACTTC
CASSRAGTEAYEQYF
>TRBJ2-3|few|15|.|TRBV7-3
TGTGCCAGCAGCGGAAGGCTAGGAAACACAGATACGCAGTATTTT
CASSGRLGNTDTQYF
>TRBJ1-6|.|16|TRBD1|TRBV28
TGTGCCAGCAGTGGGGACAGGGACTACTATAATTCACCCCTCCACTTT
CASSGDRDYYNSPLHF
>TRBJ1-3|.|14|TRBD1|TRBV28
TGTGCCAGTTTTGGGACAGGGGGCAGAAACACCATATATTTT
CASFGTGGRNTIYF
>TRBJ2-7|.|13|.|TRBV15
TGTGCCACCAGCAGAGCCGGACAGTACGAGCAGTACTTC
CATSRAGQYEQYF
>TRBJ1-1|.|16|.|TRBV5-4
TGTGCCAGCAGCTTGGCCAGTGGGGGGTTGAACAGGGAAGCTTTCTTT
CASSLASGGLNREAFF
>TRBJ1-6|.|15|TRBD1|TRBV5-4
TGTGCCAGCAGTCTACATGACAGGGGGCCATCACCCCTCCACTTT
CASSLHDRGPSPLHF
>TRBJ2-7|.|12|TRBD1|TRBV6-5
TGTGCCAGCAGAGGGACAGGGCGCGAGCAGTACTTC
CASRGTGREQYF
>TRBJ2-7|.|14|TRBD1|TRBV7-9
TGTGCCAGCAGCCCCTGGGACAGGGTTTACGAGCAGTACTTC
CASSPWDRVYEQYF
>TRBJ2-7|.|14|.|TRBV19
TGTGCCAGTAGCCGGGACTCCAATTCCTACGAGCAGTACTTC
CASSRDSNSYEQYF
>TRBJ2-3|.|11|.|TRBV7-2
TGTGCCAGCACCAACACAGATACGCAGTATTTT
CASTNTDTQYF
>TRBJ2-1|.|16|TRBD1|TRBV5-1
TGCGCCAGCAGCCTCGAACCGGGACAGGCATACAATGAGCAGTTCTTC
CASSLEPGQAYNEQFF
>TRBJ2-5|.|14|.|TRBV19
TGTGCCAGTAGTAACAGGGGGGGGCAAGAGACCCAGTACTTC
CASSNRGGQETQYF
>TRBJ1-4|.|16|.|TRBV5-8
TGTGCCAGCAGCTTGGACTGGGGGGGGCGCGCTGAAAAACTGTTTTTT
CASSLDWGGRAEKLFF
>TRBJ2-5|.|14|TRBD2|TRBV28
TGTGCCAGCACCCGGGGGGTCCCGAGAGAGACCCAGTACTTC
CASTRGVPRETQYF
>TRBJ1-2|few|14|TRBD1|TRBV28
TGTGCCAGCAGAGACAGAGGACAGGTCTATGGCTACACCTTC
CASRDRGQVYGYTF
>TRBJ2-3|.|15|.|TRBV19
TGTGCCAGTAGAGGCAGACAGGCCAGCACAGATACGCAGTATTTT
CASRGRQASTDTQYF
>TRBJ2-4|.|15|.|TRBV9
TGTGCCAGCAACCTTCGAACAGGGTCCAAAAACATTCAGTACTTC
CASNLRTGSKNIQYF
>TRBJ2-3|.|14|.|TRBV10-3
TGTGCCATCTCAGCCGGGAGCAGCACAGATACGCAGTATTTT
CAISAGSSTDTQYF
>TRBJ2-3|few|15|TRBD1|TRBV10-3
TGTGCCATCGGCCAACAGGGGGTTGGGACAGATACGCAGTATTTT
CAIGQQGVGTDTQYF
>TRBJ1-3|.|16|TRBD1|TRBV7-9
TGTGCCAGCAGCATTCAGACAGGGCTGGCTGGAAACACCATATATTTT
CASSIQTGLAGNTIYF
>TRBJ2-1|.|15|TRBD1|TRBV27
TGTGCCAGCAGTTTATCGACAGGGGCCCCCAATGAGCAGTTCTTC
CASSLSTGAPNEQFF
>TRBJ1-1|few|14|TRBD1|TRBV2
TGTGCCAGCAGTCTTGACAGGGGGAACACTGAAGCTTTCTTT
CASSLDRGNTEAFF
>TRBJ2-1|.|15|TRBD2|TRBV2
TGTGCCAGCAGTGATACGCTAGCGGGAGTGGGTGAGCAGTTCTTC
CASSDTLAGVGEQFF
>TRBJ2-7|.|15|TRBD2|TRBV5-1
TGCGCCAGCAGCATCGCCGGGACTAGCGGTTACGAGCAGTACTTC
CASSIAGTSGYEQYF
>TRBJ2-7|once|12|.|TRBV19
TGTGCCAGTAGCCCTGAAGGGGACGAGCAGTACTTC
CASSPEGDEQYF
>TRBJ2-7|.|15|TRBD1|TRBV7-2
TGTGCCAGCAGCTTGACGGGACAGGGTCCCTACGAGCAGTACTTC
CASSLTGQGPYEQYF
>TRBJ2-2|.|14|.|TRBV6-1
TGTGCCAGCAGTGAGCGACTGGACACCGGGGAGCTGTTTTTT
CASSERLDTGELFF
>TRBJ2-5|.|15|.|TRBV5-1
TGCGCCAGCAGCTTGACTGGCAGGGTAAAAGAGACCCAGTACTTC
CASSLTGRVKETQYF
>TRBJ1-5|.|19|.|TRBV21-1
TGTGCCAGCAGCACCGGCCGACGGCCGGGGGTTGTTGGAAATCAGCCCCAGCATTTT
CASSTGRRPGVVGNQPQHF
>TRBJ2-5|.|15|TRBD1|TRBV2
TGTGCCAGCAGTGAAGTCCGGACAGGGCGGGAGACCCAGTACTTC
CASSEVRTGRETQYF
>TRBJ1-6|.|15|.|TRBV28
TGTGCCACCCAAAGACGCGGCCAGCGTAATTCACCCCTCCACTTT
CATQRRGQRNSPLHF
>TRBJ2-7|.|14|TRBD1|TRBV29-1
TGCAGCGTTACAGGGGGCGATGAGTCCTACGAGCAGTACTTC
CSVTGGDESYEQYF
>TRBJ1-1|.|15|TRBD1|TRBV6-1
TGTGCCAGCAATCGACAGGGAGGACCGAACACTGAAGCTTTCTTT
CASNRQGGPNTEAFF
>TRBJ2-2|once|17|TRBD2|TRBV23-1
TGCGCCAGCAGTCAGGGATCGAGCGGGAGATCCACCGGGGAGCTGTTTTTT
CASSQGSSGRSTGELFF
>TRBJ2-1|.|14|TRBD1|TRBV14
TGTGCCAGCAGCCTCGGGACAGGGTACAATGAGCAGTTCTTC
CASSLGTGYNEQFF
>TRBJ1-5|.|15|.|TRBV7-9
TGTGCCAGCAGCTTAGATGGTAGTAGCAATCAGCCCCAGCATTTT
CASSLDGSSNQPQHF
>TRBJ1-4|.|14|.|TRBV11-2
TGTGCCAGCAGCCTGGGCCAGTTAGAGGAAAAACTGTTTTTT
CASSLGQLEEKLFF